Presented here are 20 T cell receptor beta chains from one specimen sequenced in a study of T cell repertoires in cytomegalovirus infection. TCRdb reprocessed the reads via MiXCR and lists one record per CDR3 protein. Of approximately 310,000 distinct CDR3 sequences listed, more than 20% are singletons. For these receptors, no antigen is known. Sample: cultured PBMCs, taken from culture after CMV antigen stimulation. The receptors stem from a human donor in good health (CMV status not recorded). Some clones in this sample may be carry-over from other donors' samples.

The chain recombines TRBV18 with TRBJ2-1, with 9 bases fitting TRBD2. Germline trimming cut 0 bases from V and 7 bases from J; bases unmatched to any gene: 7. CDR1 KGHSH and CDR2 LQKENI come from the germline V gene. This CDR3 region has 16 residues. In DNA form, the CDR3 reads TGTGCCAGCTCACCACCGGGGCTAGCGGGACAGAATGAGCAGTTCTTC. As protein: CASSPPGLAGQNEQFF. The full variable domain, in which reference TRBV18 and TRBJ2-1 provide the parts outside the CDR3, is NAGVMQNPRHLVRRRGQEARLRCSPMKGHSHVYWYRQLPEEGLKFMVYLQKENIIDESGMPKERFSAEFPKEGPSILRIQQVVRGDSAAYFCASSPPGLAGQNEQFFGPGTRLTVL.

V usage is TRBV5-1 and J usage is TRBJ2-7; TRBD1 agrees at 8 bases. The CDR3 spans 14 residues. Germline values: CDR1 SGHRS, CDR2 YFSETQ. Here the CDR3 DNA reads TGCACCAGCAGCTTTGGGACAGGCCCCTACGAGCAGTACGTC. Translated, it gives CTSSFGTGPYEQYV.

This clonotype was observed many times. The chain links TRBV25-1 to TRBJ2-1, with 14 positions matching TRBD2. Germline assignment: CDR1 MGHDK and CDR2 SYGVNS. The CDR3 extends over 13 amino acids. J gave up 6 bases and V 8 bases, and 0 bases lay outside the gene matches. The CDR3 region has the DNA TGTGCCAGCGGACTAGCGGGAGGCAATGAGCAGTTCTTC. This encodes CASGLAGGNEQFF.

The chain employs TRBV20-1 and TRBJ2-1; 8 bases agree with TRBD2. The CDR3 loop spans 16 amino acids. Germline V CDR1 and CDR2: DFQATT, SNEGSKA (reference sequence). The V and J ends lost 4 bases and 9 bases, in that order; junction bases with no gene match: 17. The CDR3 nucleotides read TGCAGTGCTAAGGTGTCGAGGAGCGGGAGCTTCGGTGAGCAGTTCTTC. This codes for CSAKVSRSGSFGEQFF.

This clonotype was found a few times. The CDR3 sequence: CASSGLLGRELFF. The CDR3 nucleotides read TGTGCCAGTAGTGGACTTCTTGGGCGGGAGCTGTTTTTT. The chain joins TRBV19 to TRBJ2-2, with D possibly being TRBD2 (5 bases). CDR1 is LNHDA and CDR2 is SQIVND in the germline V gene (reference sequence). The CDR3 covers 13 residues. V was trimmed by 5 bases and J by 9 bases, leaving 13 bases between them.

This clonotype was seen many times. This chain links TRBV7-2 with TRBJ2-1; 14 positions match TRBD2. Trimming at V came to 5 bases and at J to 9 bases, leaving 6 bases not matched to a gene. The CDR3 has 15 amino acids. CDR1 and CDR2 (germline): SGHTA, FQGNSA. The CDR3 reads CASSTGTSGRSEQFF. CDR3 nucleotides: TGTGCCAGCAGCACCGGGACTAGCGGGAGAAGTGAGCAGTTCTTC. The entire variable domain, with the rest obtained from reference TRBV7-2 and TRBJ2-1, is as follows: GAGVSQSPSNKVTEKGKDVELRCDPISGHTALYWYRQSLGQGLEFLIYFQGNSAPDKSGLPSDRFSAERTGGSVSTLTIQRTQQEDSAVYLCASSTGTSGRSEQFFGPGTRLTVL.

This clonotype was observed a handful of times. The chain uses TRBV24-1 and TRBJ2-1; D is perhaps TRBD2 (6 bases). Germline loops: CDR1 KGHDR, CDR2 SFDVKD. The CDR3 is 17 residues long. V lost 2 bases and J 5 bases, leaving 18 bases between the germline ends. CDR3 nucleotide sequence: TGTGCCACCAGTGATTCATTCCCGGGACTCGTGCACAATGAGCAGTTCTTC. Protein sequence: CATSDSFPGLVHNEQFF.

This clonotype was detected a few times. The chain recombines TRBV19 with TRBJ1-6; D is possibly TRBD1 (6 bases). Between the trimmed V and J ends, which lost 6 bases and 8 bases, there was a span of 14 bases. There are 14 residues in the CDR3. Germline CDR1 is LNHDA and CDR2 is SQIVND (reference sequence). The CDR3 region has the DNA TGTGCCAGTAGCAGAGCCTGGACAGATTCACCCCTCCACTTT. Translated: CASSRAWTDSPLHF.

In its sample, this clonotype was seen many times. The chain links TRBV28 to TRBJ1-2; the D is unclear. The CDR3 runs to 14 residues. Trimming pared 1 base from V and 6 bases from J, leaving 12 bases between. The V gene's germline CDR1 is MDHEN and CDR2 SYDVKM. CDR3 coding DNA: TGTGCCAGCAGTTTATTGGCACATTTTAATGGCTACACCTTC. Translating gives CASSLLAHFNGYTF.

The rearrangement links TRBV5-4 to TRBJ2-7, with 12 nucleotides matching TRBD2. Per the germline V gene, CDR1 is SGHNT and CDR2 is YYREEE (reference sequence). The CDR3 length is 16 residues. J was trimmed by 4 bases and V by 0 bases; bases with no gene match: 5. In nucleotides, the CDR3 is TGTGCCAGCAGCTTGGGGGGGACTAGCGGGCTTTACGAGCAGTACGTC. It yields the protein CASSLGGTSGLYEQYV.

This clonotype has just a few counts. The chain uses TRBV18 and TRBJ2-3; D ambiguous. This CDR3 region has 13 residues. Germline CDR1 and CDR2: KGHSH and LQKENI. Trimming pared 1 base from V and 4 bases from J, leaving 6 bases between. As DNA, the CDR3 is TGTGCCAGCTCACCACTCGTGTCAGATACGCAGTATTTT. This translates into CASSPLVSDTQYF.

V gene TRBV9 combines with J gene TRBJ2-1; the D gene is possibly TRBD2 (6 bases). This CDR3 region has 15 residues. Germline CDR1 and CDR2: SGDLS and YYNGEE. The germline V and J ends were trimmed by 3 bases and 1 base, with 11 bases remaining between them. The DNA of the CDR3 is TGTGCCAGCAGCGCGAGCGGGCCATCCTACAATGAGCAGTTCTTC. The encoded protein is CASSASGPSYNEQFF.

This clonotype has a single count. The rearrangement links TRBV4-1 to TRBJ1-1; the D is unclear. Trimming cost V 1 base and J 8 bases, with 11 bases left between them. Germline values: CDR1 MGHRA, CDR2 YSYEKL. The CDR3 contains 13 residues. The CDR3 DNA follows: TGCGCCAGCAGCCAAGTGTCCCAGGCGGAAGCTTTCTTT. Translating gives CASSQVSQAEAFF.

This clonotype showed up many times. The rearrangement uses TRBV19 and TRBJ2-2, with D maybe TRBD2 (6 bases). This CDR3 contains 17 residues. The germline CDR1 and CDR2 sequences are LNHDA and SQIVND (reference sequence). V was shortened by 4 bases and J by 5 bases, with 20 bases between the two germline ends. The CDR3 sequence is CASSTPRGRDFTGELFF. DNA for the CDR3: TGTGCCAGTAGTACCCCCCGCGGGCGGGACTTTACCGGGGAGCTGTTTTTT.

The chain uses TRBV6-5 and TRBJ1-2; D remains ambiguous. Trimming removed 6 bases from V and 3 bases from J, with 8 bases in between. Looked up from germline, CDR1 is MNHEY and CDR2 is SVGAGI. This CDR3 comprises 12 residues. The CDR3 DNA sequence: TGTGCCAGCAGGCAGACCCACTATGGCTACACCTTC. This translates into CASRQTHYGYTF.

This clonotype was counted at least ten times. The chain uses TRBV7-2 and TRBJ2-2, with TRBD1 identical over 8 bases. The CDR3 covers 19 residues. The ends lost 2 bases at V and 7 bases at J; junction bases unmatched: 18. CDR1 is SGHTA and CDR2 is FQGNSA in the germline V gene. The CDR3 is CASSLTTPPDRVGHGELFF. CDR3 sequence (DNA): TGTGCCAGCAGCTTAACGACCCCCCCGGACAGGGTGGGGCACGGGGAGCTGTTTTTT. The variable domain in full, with the rest retrieved from reference TRBV7-2 and TRBJ2-2, is GAGVSQSPSNKVTEKGKDVELRCDPISGHTALYWYRQSLGQGLEFLIYFQGNSAPDKSGLPSDRFSAERTGGSVSTLTIQRTQQEDSAVYLCASSLTTPPDRVGHGELFFGEGSRLTVL.

This sequence joins TRBV6-2 or TRBV6-3 and TRBJ2-5, with TRBD2 matching 11 bases. The germline gives CDR1 MNHEY, CDR2 SVGEGT. The CDR3 covers 17 residues. After removal of 5 bases from V and 5 bases from J, the junction contained 13 bases not matched to a gene. The CDR3 DNA reads TGTGCCAGCAGTCCCTTACTAGCGGGAGTCATAACGGAGACCCAGTACTTC. This encodes CASSPLLAGVITETQYF.

This clonotype occurred a few times. The J gene is TRBJ1-1, the V gene TRBV27; maybe TRBD1 (5 bases). The CDR3 length is 11 residues. Germline CDR1 reads MNHEY; CDR2 reads SMNVEV (reference sequence). V dropped 6 bases and J dropped 7 bases, with 9 bases sitting between them. CDR3 region: CASRQDGEAFF. The CDR3 bases are TGTGCCAGCAGACAGGACGGTGAAGCTTTCTTT.

This clonotype was detected a few times. The V gene is TRBV12-5, the J gene TRBJ1-1; no clear D. Trimming removed 1 base from V and 2 bases from J, with 2 bases in between. The CDR3 is made up of 12 amino acids. In germline, CDR1 is LGHNT, CDR2 FRNRAP. For the CDR3, the DNA is TGTGCTAGTGGTTTGGACAACACTGAAGCTTTCTTT. As protein: CASGLDNTEAFF.

There are many counts of this clonotype. The chain recombines TRBV5-5 with TRBJ1-3, with D unresolved. The CDR3 has 14 residues. Per the germline V gene, CDR1 is SGHKS and CDR2 is YYEKEE (reference sequence). Trimming shortened V by 1 base and J by 14 bases, and 19 bases separated the two germline ends. CDR3 nucleotide sequence: TGTGCCAGCAGCTTGTCGTCAGTTACCACGACTGTATATTTT. Its protein product is CASSLSSVTTTVYF.